The T cell receptor (beta chain) described here comes from a study of T cell changes during pregnancy in multiple sclerosis. The CDR3 length is 13 residues. Between the trimmed V and J ends, which lost 1 base and 14 bases, there was a span of 15 bases. Germline assignment: CDR1 SGHNT and CDR2 YYREEE (reference sequence). The repertoire was sequenced with immunoSEQ multiplex PCR; TCRdb's copy has only in-frame clones and lacks some. The data contain approximately 120,000 clones, about 96% of them singletons. The rearrangement uses TRBV5-4 and TRBJ1-4; TRBD1 is a possible D gene (5 bases). Specimen: peripheral blood, collected after pregnancy. This TCR came from a female donor with multiple sclerosis, enrolled in a pregnancy study. The DNA for the CDR3 is TGTGCCAGCAGCTTGTCCGGGGGAGGCAATCTGTTTTTT. Amino acid sequence: CASSLSGGGNLFF. Full variable domain (remainder filled in from reference TRBV5-4 and TRBJ1-4): ETGVTQSPTHLIKTRGQQVTLRCSSQSGHNTVSWYQQALGQGPQFIFQYYREEENGRGNFPPRFSGLQFPNYSSELNVNALELDDSALYLCASSLSGGGNLFFGSGTQLSVL.